Listed here are 22 T cell receptor beta chains from one sample, sequenced in a study of Ad26.COV2.S vaccination and SARS-CoV-2 variants. Treatment of the sample: 15 to 20 received Ad26.COV2.S at low or high dose, single or two shots; roughly five received placebo; per-sample allocation not given. The investigators took samples on day 63 after the first vaccine or placebo injection. The repertoire was sequenced with immunoSEQ multiplex PCR; TCRdb's copy has only in-frame clones and lacks some. The sample holds approximately 410,000 clones, 88% seen once. The input for sequencing was peripheral blood, taken in a trial of Ad26.COV2.S vaccine versus placebo. The receptors derive from a person between 18 and 60 years old who received the Ad26.COV2.S COVID-19 vaccine or a placebo.

The chain joins TRBV7-2 to TRBJ2-2, with TRBD2 matching over 14 bases. V lost 5 bases and J lost 3; bases outside the gene matches: 11. This CDR3 has 19 residues. CDR1 SGHTA and CDR2 FQGNSA come from the germline V gene. The CDR3 DNA is TGTGCCAGCAGCAAACAAGGACGACTAGCGGGGGGGTACACCGGGGAGCTGTTTTTT. Translation: CASSKQGRLAGGYTGELFF.

The chain has TRBV5-1 and TRBJ2-1; tentative D call: TRBD1 (6 bases). The CDR3 has 15 amino acids. Germline V CDR1 and CDR2: SGHRS, YFSETQ. The V and J ends lost 0 bases and 9 bases respectively, with 16 bases between them. This CDR3 reads CASSLAVTGNGEQFF. The CDR3 DNA sequence: TGCGCCAGCAGCTTGGCCGTTACAGGGAATGGTGAGCAGTTCTTC.

The V gene is TRBV18, the J gene TRBJ2-3; D not certain. Germline V gene sequence: CDR1 KGHSH, CDR2 LQKENI. The CDR3 has 15 residues. The V and J ends lost 2 bases and 5 bases respectively, with 14 bases between them. The CDR3 reads CASSPGALPGDTQYF. CDR3 bases: TGTGCCAGCTCACCAGGCGCCCTTCCGGGAGATACGCAGTATTTT.

The sample holds a few counts of this clone. The chain is built from TRBV6-6 and TRBJ2-2; weak D call: TRBD1 (6 bases). The CDR3 totals 15 residues. Between the trimmed V and J ends, which lost 5 bases and 0 bases, there was a span of 10 bases. Germline assignment: CDR1 MNHNY and CDR2 SVGAGI (reference sequence). The CDR3 DNA sequence: TGTGCCAGCAGTCGACAGGAGACGAACACCGGGGAGCTGTTTTTT. It translates to CASSRQETNTGELFF.

The J gene is TRBJ1-2, the V gene TRBV7-9; D is undetermined. CDR1 is SEHNR, CDR2 FQNEAQ, per germline (reference sequence). Trimming shortened V by 0 bases and J by 4 bases, and 6 bases separated the two germline ends. The CDR3 is 13 amino acids. DNA for the CDR3: TGTGCCAGCAGCTTAGCAGAGAGCTATGGCTACACCTTC. Its translation: CASSLAESYGYTF.

The chain carries TRBV5-1 and TRBJ1-6; D is perhaps TRBD1 (5 bases). Trimming cost V 4 bases and J 10 bases, with 15 bases left between them. From germline, CDR1 is SGHRS and CDR2 YFSETQ. This CDR3 is 14 amino acids long. CDR3 nucleotides: TGCGCCAGCAGCCCGGGGGGGTCTGGGTCACCCCTCCACTTT. Amino acids: CASSPGGSGSPLHF.

This chain uses TRBV5-4 with TRBJ2-7, with D perhaps TRBD2 (7 bases). The germline V gene encodes CDR1 SGHNT and CDR2 YYREEE (reference sequence). CDR3 length: 15 amino acids. Trimming removed 1 base from V and 5 bases from J, with 16 bases in between. CDR3 in DNA: TGTGCCAGCAGCTTGAGGGAGGGGGGGAGAGACGAGCAGTACTTC. Protein: CASSLREGGRDEQYF.

The V and J genes are TRBV13 and TRBJ2-7; D uncertain. Trimming pared 2 bases from V and 4 bases from J, leaving 18 bases between. Germline V gives CDR1 PRHDT, CDR2 FYEKMQ (reference sequence). The CDR3 runs to 16 residues. CDR3 nucleotides: TGTGCCAGCAGCTTAAGATCCTTGGCAAACGGGTACGAGCAGTACTTC. This codes for CASSLRSLANGYEQYF. The full variable domain, rest sourced from reference TRBV13 and TRBJ2-7, is AAGVIQSPRHLIKEKRETATLKCYPIPRHDTVYWYQQGPGQDPQFLISFYEKMQSDKGSIPDRFSAQQFSDYHSELNMSSLELGDSALYFCASSLRSLANGYEQYFGPGTRLTVT.

V gene TRBV6-2 or TRBV6-3 combines with J gene TRBJ2-5, with TRBD2 matching over 12 bases. Trimming at V came to 2 bases and at J to 5 bases, leaving 15 bases not matched to a gene. Germline V gene data show CDR1 as MNHEY and CDR2 as SVGEGT. This CDR3 has 19 residues. The CDR3 is CASSYPGASGGVVRETQYF. The CDR3 DNA reads as TGTGCCAGCAGTTACCCCGGCGCTAGCGGGGGGGTGGTGAGGGAGACCCAGTACTTC.

J is TRBJ2-1 and V is TRBV7-2; 7 bases align to TRBD1. The CDR3 runs 16 residues. Germline CDR1 reads SGHTA; CDR2 reads FQGNSA. The J segment lost 2 bases and the V segment lost 4 bases, leaving 8 bases of the junction unmatched. CDR3 DNA: TGTGCCAGCAGCTCGAGAGCCGACAGGGCCTACAATGAGCAGTTCTTC. Its translation: CASSSRADRAYNEQFF.

CDR3: CASSLDRGDTGELFF. The CDR3 region has the DNA TGTGCCAGCAGCCTAGACAGGGGGGACACCGGGGAGCTGTTTTTT. The genes are TRBV7-7 and TRBJ2-2; TRBD1 aligns across 9 bases. The CDR3 has 15 residues. With 5 bases clipped from V and 3 bases from J, the junction kept 4 bases outside the gene matches. Germline assignment: CDR1 SSHAT and CDR2 FNYEAQ (reference sequence).

V and J are TRBV7-2 and TRBJ1-6; D is unclear. The CDR3 extends over 14 amino acids. Trimming removed 4 bases at V and 0 bases at J, with 4 bases between. CDR1 is SGHTA, CDR2 FQGNSA, per germline. The CDR3 loop reads CASSYSSYNSPLHF. The CDR3 bases are TGTGCCAGCAGCTACAGCTCCTATAATTCACCCCTCCACTTT.

The chain employs TRBV19 and TRBJ2-7; TRBD1 matches at 11 bases. Losses at the gene ends were 2 bases for V and 6 bases for J; bases not matched to a gene: 3. This CDR3 is built from 14 residues. The germline V gene has CDR1 LNHDA and CDR2 SQIVND (reference sequence). The CDR3, as DNA: TGTGCCAGTAGTATACTCGGGACAGGGGGCGAGCAGTACTTC. It yields the protein CASSILGTGGEQYF.

V gene TRBV5-4 combines with J gene TRBJ2-2; D is unclear. The CDR3 consists of 14 residues. V was cut by 0 bases and J by 1 base, with 4 bases left in between. Germline CDR1 SGHNT, CDR2 YYREEE (reference sequence). The chain's CDR3 is CASSLGGNTGELFF. CDR3 nucleotide sequence: TGTGCCAGCAGCTTGGGGGGGAACACCGGGGAGCTGTTTTTT.

This clone was observed a single time. The rearrangement joins TRBV6-2 or TRBV6-3 to TRBJ2-7, with D maybe TRBD2 (6 bases). Germline CDR1 reads MNHEY; CDR2 reads SVGEGT. The CDR3 spans 15 residues. The V gene lost 6 bases and the J gene lost 2 bases, with 17 bases spanning the gap. CDR3 in DNA: TGTGCCAGCAGCCTCCGCGGAGGGATGACCTACGAGCAGTACTTC. It specifies CASSLRGGMTYEQYF.

CDR3 protein: CASSQSGATRITGELFF. CDR3 DNA: TGCGCCAGCAGCCAATCCGGGGCCACCAGGATCACCGGGGAGCTGTTTTTT. The chain carries TRBV4-1 and TRBJ2-2; either TRBD1 or TRBD2 may fit D (5 bases each). The CDR3 contains 17 residues. Trimming pared 2 bases from V and 4 bases from J, leaving 17 bases between. CDR1 and CDR2 from the germline V gene are MGHRA and YSYEKL.

The chain links TRBV2 to TRBJ2-3, with D hard to call. The CDR3 is 14 amino acids. Germline values: CDR1 SNHLY, CDR2 FYNNEI. Trimming shortened V by 2 bases and J by 2 bases, and 8 bases separated the two germline ends. The CDR3 loop reads CASSEYDNTDTQYF. CDR3 coding DNA: TGTGCCAGCAGTGAATACGACAACACAGATACGCAGTATTTT.

This chain connects TRBV11-2 to TRBJ2-2, with 9 bases identical to TRBD1. Per germline, CDR1 SGHAT and CDR2 FQNNGV. The CDR3 consists of 17 residues. After removal of 5 bases from V and 1 base from J, the junction contained 8 bases not matched to a gene. Written as DNA, the CDR3 is TGTGCCAGCAGCCTAACCGGGACAGGGATGAACACCGGGGAGCTGTTTTTT. This translates into CASSLTGTGMNTGELFF.

The V gene is TRBV20-1, the J gene TRBJ2-7, with D maybe TRBD2 (5 bases). Trimming shortened V by 3 bases and J by 1 base, and 22 bases separated the two germline ends. The germline V gene has CDR1 DFQATT and CDR2 SNEGSKA (reference sequence). The CDR3 covers 17 residues. CDR3 in DNA: TGCAGTGCTAGTTCCCCCCCACTAAGAGCGGAATCCTACGAGCAGTACTTC. This encodes CSASSPPLRAESYEQYF.

In nucleotides, the CDR3 is TGTGCCAGCAGTTTAATACCGTTATACTCCTACAATGAGCAGTTCTTC. This encodes CASSLIPLYSYNEQFF. The rearrangement joins TRBV27 to TRBJ2-1; D is unclear. This CDR3 is built from 16 residues. CDR1 MNHEY and CDR2 SMNVEV come from the germline V gene (reference sequence). Between the trimmed V and J ends, which lost 2 bases and 0 bases, there was a span of 11 bases.

This rearrangement joins TRBV7-9 to TRBJ2-6; D remains unclear. V was cut by 5 bases and J by 4 bases, with 12 bases left in between. Germline loops: CDR1 SEHNR, CDR2 FQNEAQ (reference sequence). The CDR3 has 15 residues. The CDR3 nucleotides read TGTGCCAGCAGCCCCCGAAGGGCCGGGGCCAACGTCCTGACTTTC. Translation gives CASSPRRAGANVLTF.

The chain has TRBV12-3 or TRBV12-4 and TRBJ1-2; D remains unclear. V was trimmed by 6 bases and J by 5 bases, leaving 13 bases between them. The CDR3 contains 13 residues. This CDR3 reads CASSLDWRYGYTF. DNA of the CDR3: TGTGCCAGCAGCCTCGACTGGAGGTATGGCTACACCTTC.